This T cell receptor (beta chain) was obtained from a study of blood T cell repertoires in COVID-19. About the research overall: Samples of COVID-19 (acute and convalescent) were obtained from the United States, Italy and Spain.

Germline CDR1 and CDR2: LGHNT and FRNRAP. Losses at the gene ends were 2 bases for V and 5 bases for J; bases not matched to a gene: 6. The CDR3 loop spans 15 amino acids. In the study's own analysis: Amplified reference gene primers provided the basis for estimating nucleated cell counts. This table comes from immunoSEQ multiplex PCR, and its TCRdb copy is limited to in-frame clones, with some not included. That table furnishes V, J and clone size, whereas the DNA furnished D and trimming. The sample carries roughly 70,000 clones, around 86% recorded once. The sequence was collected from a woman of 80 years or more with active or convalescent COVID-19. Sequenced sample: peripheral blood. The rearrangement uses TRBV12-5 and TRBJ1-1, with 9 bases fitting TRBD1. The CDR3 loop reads CASGLQQGAKTEAFF. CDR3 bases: TGTGCTAGTGGTTTGCAACAGGGGGCAAAGACTGAAGCTTTCTTT.